These 4 T cell receptor beta chains were all obtained from the same sample, sequenced in a study of T cell responses to AZD1222 COVID-19 vaccine. Measured with immunoSEQ multiplex PCR; TCRdb has only the in-frame clones, and not every one. The sample consists of 70,000 to 95,000 clones, 85% to 90% of them appearing once. Material: peripheral blood, obtained 28 days after the second AZD1222 dose. The receptor set was obtained from an adult who received the AZD1222 COVID-19 vaccine.

The chain recombines TRBV6-5 with TRBJ1-6; D unclear. The CDR3 is made up of 14 amino acids. Germline V CDR1 and CDR2: MNHEY, SVGAGI. With 7 bases removed from V and 13 bases from J, the gap between germline ends came to 20 bases. CDR3 in DNA: TGTGCCAGCACTATGGGCGCGGCCGAAATTCCCCTCCACTTT. This gives the protein CASTMGAAEIPLHF.

The chain uses TRBV2 and TRBJ2-5, with D tentatively TRBD2 (7 bases). CDR1 is SNHLY and CDR2 is FYNNEI in the germline V gene. V was shortened by 4 bases and J by 5 bases, with 11 bases between the two germline ends. The CDR3 loop spans 13 amino acids. The CDR3 DNA reads TGTGCCAGCAGTGGAGGGAGGGGGGAGACCCAGTACTTC. Translating it yields CASSGGRGETQYF.

The V call is TRBV7-3, the J call TRBJ2-7; maybe TRBD2 (7 bases). This CDR3 is 17 amino acids long. V was shortened by 2 bases and J by 2 bases, with 19 bases between the two germline ends. Germline-derived CDR1 and CDR2 are SGHTA and FQGTGA. CDR3 in amino acids: CASSLAVGGGQTYEQYF. The CDR3 DNA follows: TGTGCCAGCAGCTTAGCCGTGGGCGGGGGCCAAACCTACGAGCAGTACTTC.

This clone was detected a few times. This chain links TRBV19 with TRBJ2-3; 13 bases agree with TRBD2. The V gene's germline CDR1 is LNHDA and CDR2 SQIVND (reference sequence). J lost 1 base, V lost 4 bases, and 5 bases had no gene match. This CDR3 contains 17 residues. The CDR3 DNA follows: TGTGCCAGTAGTAGAGAGGGGACTAGCGGGGGCACAGATACGCAGTATTTT. It specifies CASSREGTSGGTDTQYF.